The T cell receptor beta chain described here comes from a study of Graves' ophthalmopathy and Graves' hyperthyroidism. This clonotype was detected only once. This clone may be a read error of a much larger clone one base away. The CDR3 runs 13 residues. Germline V gene data show CDR1 as DFQATT and CDR2 as SNEGSKA (reference sequence). Amplification of the TCR beta CDR3 regions used RNA transcripts (as template). HTBI primers primed a first-round RT-PCR, and a second-round multiplex PCR followed. One entry per CDR3 protein, called by TCRdb with MiXCR from the multiplex PCR reads. The sample has about 1.1 million distinct CDR3 sequences, roughly two fifths seen once.

The source of this sequence is an adult man with Graves' hyperthyroidism. This chain joins TRBV20-1 and TRBJ1-1; the D is unclear. Sequences were obtained from peripheral blood or thyroid tissue (not recorded which). CDR3 sequence: CSARDWTRAEALF. The CDR3, as DNA: TGCAGTGCTAGAGACTGGACCCGGGCTGAAGCTCTCTTT.